Listed here are 10 T cell receptor beta chains from one sample, sequenced in a study of control samples from healthy donors and cancer patients. The method was immunoSEQ multiplex PCR; TCRdb's version includes in-frame clones alone and lacks a portion of them. The sample yields about 160,000 clones, roughly 94% seen once. Input material: PBMCs. The receptors stem from a man aged 55 to 70 with colorectal cancer.

V usage is TRBV19 and J usage is TRBJ2-5, with TRBD2 matching over 13 bases. The CDR3 spans 16 residues. V trimming: 3 bases; J trimming: 4 bases; junction bases outside the gene matches: 5. Germline V gives CDR1 LNHDA, CDR2 SQIVND (reference sequence). CDR3 sequence reads: CASSIWTSGGGETQYF. The CDR3 bases are TGTGCCAGTAGTATCTGGACTAGCGGGGGTGGAGAGACCCAGTACTTC.

The genes are TRBV24-1 and TRBJ1-5; D gene unclear. Trimming stripped 3 bases from V and 3 bases from J, with 8 bases between. Germline CDR1 and CDR2: KGHDR and SFDVKD. The CDR3 is 14 amino acids. The CDR3 DNA sequence: TGTGCCACCAGTGATCGGTTCTACAATCAGCCCCAGCATTTT. Protein sequence: CATSDRFYNQPQHF.

A single count supports this clone. The chain uses TRBV9 and TRBJ2-7; D assignment may be TRBD1 or TRBD2 (5 bases each). Trimming cost V 4 bases and J 4 bases, with 27 bases left between them. Germline-derived CDR1 and CDR2 are SGDLS and YYNGEE. The CDR3 spans 18 residues. The CDR3 bases are TGTGCCAGCAGCACCTCAATGATTCCCCGGGACCCCTCTTACGAGCAGTACTTC. Its protein is CASSTSMIPRDPSYEQYF. Using reference TRBV9 and TRBJ2-7 for the parts outside the CDR3, the full variable domain is DSGVTQTPKHLITATGQRVTLRCSPRSGDLSVYWYQQSLDQGLQFLIQYYNGEERAKGNILERFSAQQFPDLHSELNLSSLELGDSALYFCASSTSMIPRDPSYEQYFGPGTRLTVT.

This clone showed up just a few times. The chain carries TRBV10-3 and TRBJ1-1, with TRBD1 as a possible D gene (5 bases). The V end lost 6 bases, the J end lost 7 bases, and 15 bases lay between the germline ends. Looked up from germline, CDR1 is ENHRY and CDR2 is SYGVKD. There are 13 residues in the CDR3. DNA for the CDR3: TGTGCCATCAGCAGGGACCAAGTGGGTGAAGCTTTCTTT. Encoded protein: CAISRDQVGEAFF.

The chain employs TRBV4-3 and TRBJ2-1, with no clear D. CDR1 and CDR2 from the germline V gene are LGHNA and YSLEER. V lost 4 bases and J lost 4, with 11 bases in between. The CDR3 is 14 residues long. Here the CDR3 reads CASSLTLGYNEQFF. Written as DNA, the CDR3 is TGCGCCAGCAGCCTTACCCTTGGGTACAATGAGCAGTTCTTC.

V usage is TRBV6-5 and J usage is TRBJ2-2, with D perhaps given as TRBD1 or TRBD2 (5 bases each). Germline-derived CDR1 and CDR2 are MNHEY and SVGAGI. The CDR3 sequence is 16 residues long. Trimming removed 0 bases at V and 5 bases at J, with 13 bases between. The CDR3 coding sequence is TGTGCCAGCAGTTACTCGGTGGGGGAAGTGACCGGGGAGCTGTTTTTT. Its translation: CASSYSVGEVTGELFF.

V usage is TRBV4-1 and J usage is TRBJ1-3; no reliable D call. The germline V and J ends were trimmed by 3 bases and 1 base, with 10 bases remaining between them. CDR1 and CDR2 from the germline V gene are MGHRA and YSYEKL. This CDR3 has 15 residues. The CDR3 sequence is CASSQWTASGNTIYF. The CDR3, as DNA: TGCGCCAGCAGCCAGTGGACCGCGTCTGGAAACACCATATATTTT.

V is TRBV7-2 and J is TRBJ2-7; 11 bases line up with TRBD2. CDR1 is SGHTA, CDR2 FQGNSA, per germline. V lost 4 bases, J lost 2 bases, and 4 bases stayed unmatched. CDR3 length equals 15 residues. The CDR3: CASSSTSGGPYEQYF. DNA of the CDR3: TGTGCCAGCAGCTCCACTAGCGGGGGCCCCTACGAGCAGTACTTC.

This chain connects TRBV10-2 to TRBJ2-5; D is undetermined. V was pared by 8 bases and J by 2 bases, with 12 bases between. CDR3 length equals 13 residues. Germline CDR1 is WSHSY and CDR2 is SAAADI. The CDR3 coding sequence is TGCGCCAGCTCGGCCCTGGGGCAAGAGACCCAGTACTTC. This gives the protein CASSALGQETQYF.

The chain is built from TRBV19 and TRBJ1-2; 10 bases map to TRBD1. Trimming took 11 bases from V and 8 from J; bases not matched to a gene: 17. This CDR3 contains 15 residues. Looked up from germline, CDR1 is LNHDA and CDR2 is SQIVND (reference sequence). Here the CDR3 DNA reads TGTGCCTCGGTCCCAGGGACAGGGGAAAACGGAGGCTACACCTTC. Its protein product is CASVPGTGENGGYTF.